Listed here are 8 T cell receptor beta chains from one sample, sequenced in a study of T cells in localized non-small cell lung cancer. Sequencing used immunoSEQ multiplex PCR; TCRdb keeps in-frame clones, though not all of them. This sample has some 41,000 clones, with 90% to 95% found just once. The specimen was PBMCs, collected before any cancer treatment. The origin of the receptors is a woman aged 35-75 years with stage II lung adenocarcinoma.

V and J are TRBV6-1 and TRBJ1-2; TRBD1 matches 8 bases. CDR3 length: 14 amino acids. Germline values: CDR1 MNHNS, CDR2 SASEGT. With V trimmed by 6 bases and J by 2 bases, 5 bases remained unmatched. CDR3 sequence reads: CASSLDRANYGYTF. The CDR3 nucleotides read TGTGCCAGCAGCCTGGACAGGGCGAACTATGGCTACACCTTC.

The V call is TRBV19, the J call TRBJ2-7; a weak D match, TRBD1 (6 bases). Germline CDR1 and CDR2: LNHDA and SQIVND (reference sequence). This CDR3 comprises 14 residues. V dropped 5 bases and J dropped 6 bases, with 17 bases sitting between them. Here the CDR3 reads CASSSLPGDFEQYF. The CDR3 DNA is TGTGCCAGTAGTTCTCTCCCAGGGGATTTCGAGCAGTACTTC.

CDR3 protein: CASSLREGEQYF. Here the CDR3 DNA reads TGTGCCAGCAGCTTGAGAGAGGGCGAGCAGTACTTC. V is TRBV7-3 and J is TRBJ2-7; maybe TRBD2 (5 bases). This CDR3 has 12 residues. The germline V and J ends were trimmed by 3 bases and 6 bases, with 9 bases remaining between them. In germline, CDR1 is SGHTA, CDR2 FQGTGA.

This rearrangement joins TRBV7-8 to TRBJ1-4; 11 nucleotides agree with TRBD1. Germline CDR1 is SGHVS and CDR2 is FQNEAQ. V dropped 3 bases and J dropped 7; count of bases not matched to a gene: 4. The CDR3 spans 15 residues. The CDR3 here is CASSLSGTGGEKLFF. As DNA, the CDR3 is TGTGCCAGCAGCTTGTCGGGGACAGGGGGTGAAAAACTGTTTTTT. The full variable domain, completed using reference TRBV7-8 and TRBJ1-4, is GAGVSQSPRYKVAKRGQDVALRCDPISGHVSLFWYQQALGQGPEFLTYFQNEAQLDKSGLPSDRFFAERPEGSVSTLKIQRTQQEDSAVYLCASSLSGTGGEKLFFGSGTQLSVL.

The rearrangement links TRBV5-1 to TRBJ1-1; D unclear. The CDR3 spans 13 residues. CDR1 is SGHRS and CDR2 is YFSETQ in the germline V gene. Trimming pared 5 bases from V and 6 bases from J, leaving 14 bases between. CDR3 DNA: TGCGCCAGCAGTTACCAGAGCTCGTCTGAAGCTTTCTTT. It translates to CASSYQSSSEAFF.

This clone was seen only once. The gene calls are TRBV27 and TRBJ2-2; D ambiguous. CDR3 length: 13 residues. Germline V CDR1 and CDR2: MNHEY, SMNVEV (reference sequence). The V end was cut by 6 bases, the J end by 7 bases, with 12 bases between. The CDR3 DNA reads as TGTGCCAGCAGCCTATATCTGAGCGGGGAGCTGTTTTTT. Translation gives CASSLYLSGELFF.

The chain employs TRBV5-4 and TRBJ1-1; a possible D gene is TRBD1 (6 bases). Per the germline V gene, CDR1 is SGHNT and CDR2 is YYREEE (reference sequence). This CDR3 has 15 amino acids. Trimming left V 1 base short and J 5 bases short, with 15 bases between. The CDR3 DNA is TGTGCCAGCAGCTTGAAGGGGGTGAGTGGGACTGAAGCTTTCTTT. This translates into CASSLKGVSGTEAFF.

The chain carries TRBV19 and TRBJ2-1, with D perhaps given as TRBD1 or TRBD2 (5 bases each). The CDR3 is 14 residues long. V was trimmed by 2 bases and J by 5 bases, leaving 10 bases between them. Germline lookup yields CDR1 LNHDA and CDR2 SQIVND (reference sequence). The CDR3 spells CASSIRDGDNEQFF. The CDR3 nucleotides read TGTGCCAGTAGTATAAGGGACGGAGACAATGAGCAGTTCTTC.